What follows are 2 T cell receptor beta chains derived from one specimen sequenced in a study of T-cell reconstitution after alpha-beta-depleted transplantation in children. This sample's TCRbeta library carried unique molecular identifier barcodes. TCRdb used MiXCR to reprocess the PCR reads, holding one entry per CDR3 protein. The table includes around 490,000 distinct CDR3 sequences, 11% detected once. The input for sequencing was PBMCs, mostly from graft donor cells, taken 180 days after TCRalphabeta/CD19-depleted stem cell transplant. The receptors were gathered from a female patient between 2 and 15 years old who had a stem cell transplant for aplastic anemia, so the T cells may come from the graft donor.

The gene calls are TRBV24-1 and TRBJ1-2, with D possibly matching TRBD1 (5 bases). The ends were cut back, 4 bases at V and 4 bases at J, with 9 bases in the middle. The CDR3 covers 13 residues. Germline CDR1 is KGHDR and CDR2 is SFDVKD. The CDR3 loop is CATSDYDSYGYTF. The CDR3 DNA sequence: TGTGCCACCAGTGACTATGACAGCTATGGCTACACCTTC.

Many counts were recorded for this clonotype. The CDR3: CASSVRLSGEQYF. In DNA, the CDR3 is TGTGCCAGCAGTGTACGTCTGAGTGGTGAGCAGTACTTC. The genes are TRBV28 and TRBJ2-7; D uncertain. This CDR3 region has 13 residues. Trimming took off 5 bases at V and 7 bases at J, with 15 bases between the two ends. CDR1 and CDR2 (germline): MDHEN, SYDVKM.